This TCR beta chain was captured by sequencing in a study of T-cell memory formation after mild COVID-19. TCRdb re-analysed the 5' RACE reads in MiXCR, keeping a single row per CDR3 protein. The sample holds 150,000 to 200,000 distinct CDR3 sequences, roughly 28% seen once. This clonotype occurred a few times. The CDR3 is made up of 15 amino acids. V lost 3 bases, J lost 7 bases, and 16 bases lay in between. This receptor was identified in an adult woman who had mild COVID-19 (a few samples of this study predate the infection). Cell type and time point are not known. Input material: PBMCs or a T cell subset sorted from them (not recorded which). The rearrangement links TRBV12-3 or TRBV12-4 to TRBJ2-1, with D possibly TRBD2 on 5 matching bases. CDR3 in amino acids: CASSFALGRANEQFF. The CDR3 DNA follows: TGTGCCAGCAGTTTCGCACTAGGAAGGGCGAATGAGCAGTTCTTC.